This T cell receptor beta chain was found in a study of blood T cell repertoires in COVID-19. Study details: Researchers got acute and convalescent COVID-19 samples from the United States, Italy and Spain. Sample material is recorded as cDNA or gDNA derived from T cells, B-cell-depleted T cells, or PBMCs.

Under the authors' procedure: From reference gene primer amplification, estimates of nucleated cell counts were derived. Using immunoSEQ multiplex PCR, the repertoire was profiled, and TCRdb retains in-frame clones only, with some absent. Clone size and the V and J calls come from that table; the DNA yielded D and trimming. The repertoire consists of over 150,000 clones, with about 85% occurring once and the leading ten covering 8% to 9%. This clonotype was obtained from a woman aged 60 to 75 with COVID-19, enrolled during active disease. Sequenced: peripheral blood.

CDR3 in DNA: TGTGCCAGCAGCTTCCGGACTAGCGGGAGTTCCGGGGAGCTGTTTTTT. Residues: CASSFRTSGSSGELFF. The chain links TRBV5-4 to TRBJ2-2; 13 bases map to TRBD2. The J segment lost 6 bases and the V segment lost 2 bases, leaving 4 bases of the junction unmatched. Germline V gives CDR1 SGHNT, CDR2 YYREEE (reference sequence). The CDR3 totals 16 residues. Drawing the rest from reference TRBV5-4 and TRBJ2-2, the complete variable domain is ETGVTQSPTHLIKTRGQQVTLRCSSQSGHNTVSWYQQALGQGPQFIFQYYREEENGRGNFPPRFSGLQFPNYSSELNVNALELDDSALYLCASSFRTSGSSGELFFGEGSRLTVL.